This TCR beta chain stems from a study of blood T cell repertoires in COVID-19. Study background: PBMCs, B-cell-depleted T cells, or T cells were the source of the cDNA or gDNA that made up the material.

This CDR3 is built from 15 residues. V was clipped by 7 bases and J by 1 base; unmatched bases: 5. CDR1 is LNHDA and CDR2 is SQIVND in the germline V gene (reference sequence). Participants reported their clinical history, and cohort assignment relied on those reports. Produced via immunoSEQ multiplex PCR; TCRdb's table is partial and in-frame only. This sample carries 150,000 to 200,000 clones, roughly 87% of them seen once, and the ten largest clones take around 1.2%. This clonotype was obtained from a human donor with acute COVID-19. The donor label of this sample is uncertain. The chain carries TRBV19 and TRBJ2-2, with TRBD1 matching 8 bases. Sequenced: PBMCs or T cells enriched from blood (not recorded which). The CDR3 nucleotides read TGTGCCAGTAAGGGACAGGTCTGGAACACCGGGGAGCTGTTTTTT. Protein sequence: CASKGQVWNTGELFF.